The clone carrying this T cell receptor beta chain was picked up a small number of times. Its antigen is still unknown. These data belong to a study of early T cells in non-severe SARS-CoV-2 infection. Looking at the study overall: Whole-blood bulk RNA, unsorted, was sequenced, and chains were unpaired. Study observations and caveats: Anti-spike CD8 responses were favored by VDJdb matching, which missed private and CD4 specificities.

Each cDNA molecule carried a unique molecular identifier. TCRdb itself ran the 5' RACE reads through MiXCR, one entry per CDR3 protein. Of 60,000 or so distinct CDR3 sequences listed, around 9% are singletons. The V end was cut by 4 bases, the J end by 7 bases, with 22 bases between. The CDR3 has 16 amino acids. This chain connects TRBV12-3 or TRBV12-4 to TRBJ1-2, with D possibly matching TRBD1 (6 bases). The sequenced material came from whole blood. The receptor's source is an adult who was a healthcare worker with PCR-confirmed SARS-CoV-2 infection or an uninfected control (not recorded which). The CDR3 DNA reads TGTGCCAGCAGTTCTGGACAGCCTCCCCTACAGGGTGGCTACACCTTC. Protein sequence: CASSSGQPPLQGGYTF.